The 13 T cell receptor beta chains reported below all come from one sample, sequenced in a study of control samples from healthy donors and cancer patients. Sequencing was performed with immunoSEQ multiplex PCR; in TCRdb, only in-frame clones are kept and a portion is missing. The repertoire has about 92,000 clones, approximately 78% of them found once; the top ten carry about 9.2%. Source material: blood. These receptors originate from an older woman in good health.

The CDR3: CASSDAIPETGDSPLHF. The CDR3 DNA reads TGCGCCAGCAGCGACGCTATTCCCGAGACAGGGGATTCACCCCTCCACTTT. The chain couples TRBV4-1 to TRBJ1-6, with 8 bases identical to TRBD1. The CDR3 is 17 amino acids. V shed 5 bases, J shed 8 bases, and the junction held 14 bases outside the gene matches. CDR1 is MGHRA, CDR2 YSYEKL, per germline.

The genes are TRBV7-2 and TRBJ2-5; D is perhaps TRBD2 (6 bases). The CDR3 contains 14 residues. Between the trimmed V and J ends, which lost 5 bases and 2 bases, there was a span of 12 bases. The V gene's germline CDR1 is SGHTA and CDR2 FQGNSA. The CDR3 sequence is CASSISGVQETQYF. As DNA, the CDR3 is TGTGCCAGCAGCATCTCGGGGGTTCAAGAGACCCAGTACTTC. Complete variable domain (other parts from reference TRBV7-2 and TRBJ2-5): GAGVSQSPSNKVTEKGKDVELRCDPISGHTALYWYRQSLGQGLEFLIYFQGNSAPDKSGLPSDRFSAERTGGSVSTLTIQRTQQEDSAVYLCASSISGVQETQYFGPGTRLLVL.

The chain is built from TRBV20-1 and TRBJ2-1; D call uncertain. This CDR3 has 10 amino acids. V was clipped by 3 bases and J by 8 bases, with 5 bases between them. Germline V gene lookup returns CDR1 DFQATT and CDR2 SNEGSKA (reference sequence). CDR3 sequence reads: CSARLYEQFF. The DNA for the CDR3 is TGCAGTGCTAGGCTCTATGAGCAGTTCTTC.

The chain links TRBV6-5 to TRBJ2-5, with a possible D match to TRBD1 (6 bases). The V and J ends lost 5 bases and 1 base respectively, with 14 bases between them. The V gene's germline CDR1 is MNHEY and CDR2 SVGAGI. The CDR3 consists of 15 residues. The CDR3: CASSPFTGIQETQYF. The CDR3 nucleotides are TGTGCCAGCAGTCCATTTACAGGGATCCAAGAGACCCAGTACTTC.

This clone is a singleton in its sample. The chain combines TRBV19 with TRBJ2-1; D ambiguous. The CDR3 loop spans 14 amino acids. The germline gives CDR1 LNHDA, CDR2 SQIVND (reference sequence). Deletions cut 5 bases from V and 3 bases from J, with 11 bases between. Written as DNA, the CDR3 is TGTGCCAGTAGTGCCACACACTTCTACAATGAGCAGTTCTTC. Translating it yields CASSATHFYNEQFF.

Remarks on this clone: The sample carries other DNA sequences with the same CDR3. The V and J genes are TRBV7-9 and TRBJ2-3; D call uncertain. The V end was cut by 1 base, the J end by 4 bases, with 6 bases between. Germline CDR1 is SEHNR and CDR2 is FQNEAQ (reference sequence). The length of the CDR3 is 13 residues. The CDR3 protein is CASSLGGPDTQYF. The CDR3 DNA reads as TGTGCCAGCAGCTTAGGAGGCCCAGATACGCAGTATTTT.

Only a few counts were recorded for this clone. The chain couples TRBV11-2 to TRBJ2-5; a weak D match, TRBD1 (5 bases). The length of the CDR3 is 13 residues. CDR1 and CDR2 (germline): SGHAT, FQNNGV. V shed 0 bases and J shed 5 bases, with 7 bases lying between them. For the CDR3, the DNA is TGTGCCAGCAGCTTAGATCCAGGGGAGACCCAGTACTTC. Encoded protein: CASSLDPGETQYF. Together with reference TRBV11-2 and TRBJ2-5, the CDR3 gives the full variable domain: EAGVAQSPRYKIIEKRQSVAFWCNPISGHATLYWYQQILGQGPKLLIQFQNNGVVDDSQLPKDRFSAERLKGVDSTLKIQPAKLEDSAVYLCASSLDPGETQYFGPGTRLLVL.

V gene TRBV5-1 combines with J gene TRBJ1-4; 10 bases align to TRBD1. After removal of 4 bases from V and 4 bases from J, the junction contained 4 bases not matched to a gene. The CDR3 runs 15 residues. Germline CDR1 reads SGHRS; CDR2 reads YFSETQ. In nucleotides, the CDR3 is TGCGCCAGCAGCCTTGGGGACAGGGGTAATGAAAAACTGTTTTTT. It is translated as CASSLGDRGNEKLFF. The full variable domain, rest sourced from reference TRBV5-1 and TRBJ1-4, is KAGVTQTPRYLIKTRGQQVTLSCSPISGHRSVSWYQQTPGQGLQFLFEYFSETQRNKGNFPGRFSGRQFSNSRSEMNVSTLELGDSALYLCASSLGDRGNEKLFFGSGTQLSVL.

The V call is TRBV27, the J call TRBJ1-5; 8 bases fit TRBD1. J lost 3 bases, V lost 6 bases, and 10 bases had no gene match. Germline assignment: CDR1 MNHEY and CDR2 SMNVEV (reference sequence). The CDR3 spans 16 residues. The CDR3 loop is CASSRRQGPSNQPQHF. For the CDR3, the DNA is TGTGCCAGCAGCCGGAGACAGGGGCCCTCCAATCAGCCCCAGCATTTT.

This chain uses TRBV20-1 with TRBJ1-1; D unresolved. Per germline, CDR1 DFQATT and CDR2 SNEGSKA (reference sequence). V lost 3 bases and J 2 bases, leaving 7 bases between the germline ends. The CDR3 loop spans 12 amino acids. The CDR3 DNA reads as TGCAGTGCTAGTTGGTCCAACACTGAAGCTTTCTTT. This sequence encodes CSASWSNTEAFF.

CDR3 residues: CASSQEGRLNTEAFF. The CDR3 nucleotides read TGTGCCAGCAGCCAAGAGGGCAGGTTGAACACTGAAGCTTTCTTT. J is TRBJ1-1 and V is TRBV3-1 (or the pseudogene TRBV3-2); D not resolved. The CDR3 runs to 15 residues. V was shortened by 0 bases and J by 0 bases, with 8 bases between the two germline ends. Germline loops: CDR1 LGHDT, CDR2 YNNKEL (reference sequence).

This chain links TRBV19 with TRBJ2-5, with TRBD2 matching 8 bases. With V trimmed by 7 bases and J by 5 bases, 6 bases remained unmatched. CDR3 length equals 13 residues. Germline V gives CDR1 LNHDA, CDR2 SQIVND (reference sequence). CDR3: CASMRAGAETQYF. In nucleotides, the CDR3 is TGTGCCAGTATGCGAGCGGGAGCGGAGACCCAGTACTTC.

V usage is TRBV6-5 and J usage is TRBJ1-1; tentatively, D is TRBD1 (5 bases). Germline V gene data show CDR1 as MNHEY and CDR2 as SVGAGI. The CDR3 spans 14 residues. V was cut by 2 bases and J by 5 bases, with 12 bases left in between. This CDR3 is CASSYGGGRTEAFF. In nucleotides, the CDR3 is TGTGCCAGCAGTTACGGTGGGGGAAGGACTGAAGCTTTCTTT.